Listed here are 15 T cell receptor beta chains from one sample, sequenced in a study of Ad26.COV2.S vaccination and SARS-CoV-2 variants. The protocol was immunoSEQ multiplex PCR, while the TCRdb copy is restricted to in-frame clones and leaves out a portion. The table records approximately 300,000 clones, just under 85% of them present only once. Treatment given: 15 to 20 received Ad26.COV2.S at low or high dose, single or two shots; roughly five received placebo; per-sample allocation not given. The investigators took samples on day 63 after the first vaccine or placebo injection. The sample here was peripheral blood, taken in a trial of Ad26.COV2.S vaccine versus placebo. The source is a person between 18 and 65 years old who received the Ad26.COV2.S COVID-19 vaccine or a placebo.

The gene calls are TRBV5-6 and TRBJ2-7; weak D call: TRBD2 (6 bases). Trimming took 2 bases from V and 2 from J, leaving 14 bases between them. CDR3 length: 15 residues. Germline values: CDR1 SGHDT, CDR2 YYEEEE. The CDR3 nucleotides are TGTGCCAGCAGCTTAGGAGGGGACCTCACCTACGAGCAGTACTTC. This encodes CASSLGGDLTYEQYF.

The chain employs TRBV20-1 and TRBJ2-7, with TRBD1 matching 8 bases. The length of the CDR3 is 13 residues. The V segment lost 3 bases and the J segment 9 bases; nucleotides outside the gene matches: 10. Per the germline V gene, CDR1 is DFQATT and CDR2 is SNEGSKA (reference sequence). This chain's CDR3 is CSASGGQGAWQYF. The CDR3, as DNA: TGCAGTGCTAGTGGAGGGCAGGGGGCATGGCAGTACTTC.

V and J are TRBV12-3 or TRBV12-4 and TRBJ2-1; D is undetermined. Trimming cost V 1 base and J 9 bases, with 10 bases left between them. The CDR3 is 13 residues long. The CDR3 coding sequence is TGTGCCAGCAGTTTAGTAGTTTTCGGTGAGCAGTTCTTC. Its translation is CASSLVVFGEQFF.

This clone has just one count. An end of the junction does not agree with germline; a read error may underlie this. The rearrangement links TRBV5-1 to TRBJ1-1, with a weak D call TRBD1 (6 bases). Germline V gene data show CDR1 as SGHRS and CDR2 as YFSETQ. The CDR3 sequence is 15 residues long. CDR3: CARSRGGGGNTEAFF. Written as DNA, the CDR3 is TGCGCCCGCAGCCGCGGGGGCGGGGGGAACACTGAAGCTTTCTTT.

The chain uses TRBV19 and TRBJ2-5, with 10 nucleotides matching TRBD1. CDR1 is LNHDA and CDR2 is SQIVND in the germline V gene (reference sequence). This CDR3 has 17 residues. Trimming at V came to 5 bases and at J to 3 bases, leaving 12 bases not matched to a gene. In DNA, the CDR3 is TGTGCCAGTAGTTCCCGGGACAGGGGTGCGGATAAAGAGACCCAGTACTTC. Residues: CASSSRDRGADKETQYF.

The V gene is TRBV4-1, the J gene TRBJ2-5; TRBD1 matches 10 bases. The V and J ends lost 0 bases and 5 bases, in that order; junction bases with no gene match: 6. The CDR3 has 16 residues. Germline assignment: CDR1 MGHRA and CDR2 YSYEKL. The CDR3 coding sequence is TGCGCCAGCAGCCAAGATCGGACAGGGGGTGGGGAGACCCAGTACTTC. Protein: CASSQDRTGGGETQYF.

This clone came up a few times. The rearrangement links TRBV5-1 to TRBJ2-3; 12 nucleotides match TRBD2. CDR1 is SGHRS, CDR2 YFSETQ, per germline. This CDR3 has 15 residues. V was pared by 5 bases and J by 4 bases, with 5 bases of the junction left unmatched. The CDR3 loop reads CASRPSGGASDTQYF. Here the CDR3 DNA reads TGCGCCAGCAGACCTAGCGGGGGGGCATCAGATACGCAGTATTTT.

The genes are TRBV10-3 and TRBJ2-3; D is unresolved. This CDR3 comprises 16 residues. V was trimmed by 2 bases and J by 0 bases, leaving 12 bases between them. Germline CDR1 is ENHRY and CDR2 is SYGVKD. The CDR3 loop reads CAISEGRLQSTDTQYF. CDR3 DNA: TGTGCCATCAGTGAGGGACGGCTCCAAAGCACAGATACGCAGTATTTT.

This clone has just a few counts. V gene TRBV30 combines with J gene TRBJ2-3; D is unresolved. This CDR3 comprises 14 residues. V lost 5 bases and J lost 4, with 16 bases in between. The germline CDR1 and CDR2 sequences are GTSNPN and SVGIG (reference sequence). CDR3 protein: CAWGHSRVADTQYF. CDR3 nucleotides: TGTGCCTGGGGGCACTCCAGAGTTGCAGATACGCAGTATTTT.

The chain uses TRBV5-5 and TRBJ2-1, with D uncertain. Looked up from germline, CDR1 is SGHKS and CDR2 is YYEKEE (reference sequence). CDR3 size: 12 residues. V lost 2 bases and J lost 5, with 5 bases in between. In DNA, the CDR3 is TGTGCCAGCAGCTTTAAGGACAATGAGCAGTTCTTC. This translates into CASSFKDNEQFF.

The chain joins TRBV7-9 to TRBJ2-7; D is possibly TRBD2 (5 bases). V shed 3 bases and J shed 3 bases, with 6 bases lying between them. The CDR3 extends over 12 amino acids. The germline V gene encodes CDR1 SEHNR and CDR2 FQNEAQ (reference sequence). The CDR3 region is CASSFAGYEQYF. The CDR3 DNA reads TGTGCCAGCAGCTTCGCGGGCTACGAGCAGTACTTC.

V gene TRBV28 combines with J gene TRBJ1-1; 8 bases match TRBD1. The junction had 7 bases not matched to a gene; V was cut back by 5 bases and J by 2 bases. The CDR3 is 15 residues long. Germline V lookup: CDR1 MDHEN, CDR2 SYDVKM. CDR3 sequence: CASSPSQGGNTEAFF. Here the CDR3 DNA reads TGTGCCAGCAGTCCATCACAGGGGGGAAACACTGAAGCTTTCTTT. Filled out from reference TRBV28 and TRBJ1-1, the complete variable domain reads DVKVTQSSRYLVKRTGEKVFLECVQDMDHENMFWYRQDPGLGLRLIYFSYDVKMKEKGDIPEGYSVSREKKERFSLILESASTNQTSMYLCASSPSQGGNTEAFFGQGTRLTVV.

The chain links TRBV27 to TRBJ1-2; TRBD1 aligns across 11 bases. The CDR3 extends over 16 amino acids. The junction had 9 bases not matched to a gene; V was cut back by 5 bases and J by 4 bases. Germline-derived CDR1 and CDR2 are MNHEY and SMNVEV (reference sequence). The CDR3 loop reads CASSPSGGTGGYGYTF. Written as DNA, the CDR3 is TGTGCCAGCAGTCCCTCGGGCGGGACAGGGGGCTATGGCTACACCTTC.

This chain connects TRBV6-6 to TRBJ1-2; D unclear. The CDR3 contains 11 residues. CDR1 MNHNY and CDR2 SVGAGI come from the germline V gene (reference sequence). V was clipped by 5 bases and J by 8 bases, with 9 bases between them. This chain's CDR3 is CASSQSRGYTF. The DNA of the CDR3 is TGTGCCAGCAGTCAGAGCCGGGGCTACACCTTC.

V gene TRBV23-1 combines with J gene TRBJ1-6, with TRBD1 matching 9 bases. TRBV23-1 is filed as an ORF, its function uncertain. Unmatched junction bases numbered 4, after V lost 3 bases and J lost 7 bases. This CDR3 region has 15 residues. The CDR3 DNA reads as TGCGCCAGCAGTCAGAACAGGGGGCCCAATTCACCCCTCCACTTT. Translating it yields CASSQNRGPNSPLHF.